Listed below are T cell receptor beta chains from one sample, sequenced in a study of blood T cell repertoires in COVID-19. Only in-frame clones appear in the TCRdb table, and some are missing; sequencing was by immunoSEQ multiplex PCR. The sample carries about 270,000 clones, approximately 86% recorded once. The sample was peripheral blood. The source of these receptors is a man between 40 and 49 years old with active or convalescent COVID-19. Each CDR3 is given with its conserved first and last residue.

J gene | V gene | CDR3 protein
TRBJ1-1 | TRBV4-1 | CASSQDLIGANTEAFF
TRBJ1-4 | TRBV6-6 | CASSPPGRGGEKLFF
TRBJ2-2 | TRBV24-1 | CATSGTSGRAHTGELFF
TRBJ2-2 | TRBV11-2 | CASSFGQGNTGELFF
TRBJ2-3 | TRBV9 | CASSKGLATTDTQYF
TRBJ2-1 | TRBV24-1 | CATSDFQQGEQFF
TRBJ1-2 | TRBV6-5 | CASTRQGSWDGYTF
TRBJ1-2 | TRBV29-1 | CSVVKGDGYTF
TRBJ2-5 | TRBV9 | CASSPRDTRGTQYF
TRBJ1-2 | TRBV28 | CASSMAVSNYGYTF
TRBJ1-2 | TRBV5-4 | CASSLSVQALSNFYGYTF
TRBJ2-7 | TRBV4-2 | CASSQESVKTPGYEQYF
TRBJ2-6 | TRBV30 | CACSTGTGGSGANVLTF
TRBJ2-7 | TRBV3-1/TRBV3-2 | CASSPGQGGEQYF
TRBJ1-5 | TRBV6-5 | CASSPTGRSNQPQHF
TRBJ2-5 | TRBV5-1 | CASSRTSGAVLRTQYF